This T cell receptor (beta chain) was identified in a study of shared clonotypes between healthy human individuals. Naive CD8 cells, CD45RO-negative and positively selected for CCR7, excluded terminally differentiated effector memory CD45RA+ cells. The method was immunoSEQ multiplex PCR; TCRdb's version includes in-frame clones alone and lacks a portion of them. The sample holds about 2 million clones, about 95% seen once. The V end was cut by 11 bases, the J end by 3 bases, with 15 bases between. Looked up from germline, CDR1 is SEHNR and CDR2 is FQNEAQ (reference sequence). This CDR3 is built from 13 residues.

The sequence came from a man between 18 and 29 years old in good health. The V gene is TRBV7-9, the J gene TRBJ2-3; D tentatively fits TRBD1 or TRBD2 (6 bases each). The sample comprised naive CD8+ T cells sorted from blood. Written as DNA, the CDR3 is TGTGCCTCGGAGGGACACGTAACAGATACGCAGTATTTT. It encodes CASEGHVTDTQYF.